This T cell receptor beta chain is from a study of OX40 agonist ivuxolimab in advanced cancers. Across the whole study: Subjects had a mean age of about 61 years, with a range of roughly 20 to 80; less than 90% were male. Under the entry rules, prior anti-PD-1, anti-PD-L1 or anti-CTLA-4 therapy was allowed, and more than 35% had some.

Sequencing used immunoSEQ multiplex PCR; TCRdb keeps in-frame clones, though not all of them. Of about 76,000 clones detected, roughly 87% appear once; the ten largest clones hold roughly 0.19%. Germline V CDR1 and CDR2: SNHLY, FYNNEI. The CDR3 consists of 15 residues. The V gene end was trimmed by 7 bases and the J gene end by 2 bases; junction bases not matched to a gene: 6. Study observations and caveats: The specificity for antigen of the expanded peripheral T cells was not determined.

A word on this clone: No antigen is known for it.

The source of this sequence is an adult with an advanced solid tumor such as melanoma, head and neck, liver or kidney cancer. The sequencing used CD4+ or CD8+ T cells sorted from blood, collected in a trial of the OX40 agonist ivuxolimab. The chain recombines TRBV2 with TRBJ2-2; 8 bases are shared with TRBD1. This CDR3 is CASTWDRLNTGELFF. The CDR3 nucleotides read TGTGCCAGCACCTGGGACAGGCTTAACACCGGGGAGCTGTTTTTT.